This T cell receptor (beta chain) comes out of a study of blood T cell repertoires in COVID-19. Study context: Samples representing acute and convalescent COVID-19 were sourced from the United States, Italy and Spain. The analysed material was cDNA or gDNA that came from T cells, B-cell-depleted T cells, or PBMCs.

From germline, CDR1 is SGHRS and CDR2 YFSETQ. The CDR3 spans 15 residues. Losses at the gene ends were 4 bases for V and 3 bases for J; bases not matched to a gene: 6. Followed over time, Seattle patients had been enrolled while infection was active. Original processing notes: Reference gene primer amplification in the assay estimated nucleated cell counts. Here immunoSEQ multiplex PCR was the method, and the copy in TCRdb shows in-frame clones only, minus some. From that table come the V and J calls and clone size; the DNA was used to work out D and trimming. The sample has roughly 30,000 clones, roughly 93% seen once; the top ten hold roughly 0.83%.

The chain carries TRBV5-1 and TRBJ2-7, with TRBD2 identical over 11 bases. The material sequenced was peripheral blood. The sequence was collected from a woman in her 70s with COVID-19, enrolled during active disease. The CDR3 is CASSLLAGVSYEQYF. DNA of the CDR3: TGCGCCAGCAGCCTACTAGCGGGAGTTAGCTACGAGCAGTACTTC.